Listed below are T cell receptor beta chains from one sample, sequenced in a study of blood T cell repertoires in COVID-19. This table comes from immunoSEQ multiplex PCR, and its TCRdb copy is limited to in-frame clones, with some not included. This sample has roughly 410,000 clones, with around 87% found just once. The sequenced material came from peripheral blood. Every receptor here comes from a woman aged 60-70 years with COVID-19, enrolled during active disease. The conserved cysteine and the conserved F or W are not part of the CDR3 here. Size is stated for part of the rows, as once, few or many counts, or as a class when the clone is expanded.

v_call	clone_size	j_call	cdr3_aa
TRBV12-3/TRBV12-4	once	TRBJ2-7	ASALDNSYEQY
TRBV7-3	NA	TRBJ1-1	ASSLQGGYTEAF
TRBV12-3/TRBV12-4	NA	TRBJ2-5	ASSLREQETQY
TRBV2	NA	TRBJ2-1	ASSTGLADMEQF
TRBV6-5	NA	TRBJ1-2	ASTSPGQRRDYT
TRBV4-1	NA	TRBJ2-4	ASSRHIPYTSGGAKAKNIQY
TRBV2	NA	TRBJ1-3	ASGFLFGNTIY
TRBV7-3	few	TRBJ2-4	ASSLGSGVSAKNIQY
TRBV9	NA	TRBJ2-7	ASSLGTGELYEQY
TRBV7-9	NA	TRBJ1-1	ASIYHSFMNTEAF
TRBV18	NA	TRBJ1-1	ASSPPGGGINTEAF